This T cell receptor beta chain was sequenced in a study of technical replicates of blood from four donors. CDR3 length equals 15 residues. Germline V gene sequence: CDR1 LGHNA, CDR2 YSLEER. The ends were cut back, 1 base at V and 0 bases at J, with 6 bases in the middle. Using immunoSEQ multiplex PCR, the repertoire was profiled, and TCRdb retains in-frame clones only, with some absent. Here the sample spans tens of thousands of clones, approximately 94% being singletons. The rearrangement links TRBV4-3 to TRBJ1-4; D gene unclear. The sequencing input was T cells isolated from PBMCs. The TCR sequence derives from a human donor in good health. The CDR3 nucleotides are TGCGCCAGCAGCCAAGTGGTAGCAACTAATGAAAAACTGTTTTTT. Its translation: CASSQVVATNEKLFF.